This T cell receptor (beta chain) comes out of a study of regulatory T cells in long-lasting Graves disease. Study results and caveats: Repertoires from persistent disease leaned toward TRBV28, TRBJ1-2 and TRBJ2-5. Only a small sample size was used, which may have cut accuracy.

Described time point: persistent/refractory GD, antithyroid drugs over 5 years with positive TRAb. PBMC RNA was the source of the TCR library. Each patient gave 8.5 to 10 milliliters of EDTA-anticoagulated peripheral blood. The CDR3 runs 13 residues. Losses at the gene ends were 6 bases for V and 6 bases for J; bases not matched to a gene: 4. Per germline, CDR1 ENHRY and CDR2 SYGVKD. Arm-PCR with iRepertoire HTBI primers amplified the CDR3 regions for these TCR beta libraries. Original handling: Among the samples, 60 or so TRBV and 14 TRBJ segments were identified. TCRdb reprocessed the multiplex PCR reads with MiXCR, giving one entry per CDR3 protein. TCRdb's processing, not the authors', yielded these V and J calls. The sample records some 440,000 distinct CDR3 sequences, around 21% being singletons. About this clonotype: Its target is not known.

The source is a female donor with Graves disease. This chain connects TRBV10-3 to TRBJ2-2; 7 positions match TRBD1. The sample consisted of peripheral blood mononuclear cells (PBMCs), taken when the disease was refractory, from a patient treated with antithyroid drugs. CDR3 in amino acids: CAIRQQGSGELFF. Here the CDR3 DNA reads TGTGCCATCAGACAACAGGGGTCCGGGGAGCTGTTTTTT.